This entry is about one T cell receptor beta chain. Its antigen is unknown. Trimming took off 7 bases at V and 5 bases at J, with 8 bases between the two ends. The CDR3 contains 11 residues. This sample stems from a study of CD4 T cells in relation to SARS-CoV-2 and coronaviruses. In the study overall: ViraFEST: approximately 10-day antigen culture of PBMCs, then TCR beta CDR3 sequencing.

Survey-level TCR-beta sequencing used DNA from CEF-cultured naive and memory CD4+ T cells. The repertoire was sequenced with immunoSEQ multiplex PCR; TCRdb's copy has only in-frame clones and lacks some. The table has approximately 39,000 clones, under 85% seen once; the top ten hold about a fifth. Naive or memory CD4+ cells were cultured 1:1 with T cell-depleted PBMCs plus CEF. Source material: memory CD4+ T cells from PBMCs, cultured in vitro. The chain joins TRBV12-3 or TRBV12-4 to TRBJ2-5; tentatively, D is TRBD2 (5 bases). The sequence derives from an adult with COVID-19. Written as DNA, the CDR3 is TGTGCCAGCAAGAGGAGGGAGACCCAGTACTTC. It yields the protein CASKRRETQYF.